Sequencing of this T cell receptor (beta chain) was carried out in a study of shared clonotypes between healthy human individuals. To note about this clone: Its antigen is as yet unknown.

Repertoires were generated with immunoSEQ multiplex PCR, while TCRdb's copy carries only in-frame clones and drops some. The sample includes more than 80,000 clones, roughly two thirds of them seen just once. CDR3 size: 14 residues. Between the trimmed V and J ends, which lost 2 bases and 2 bases, there was a span of 9 bases. CDR1 is SGHDT and CDR2 is YYEEEE in the germline V gene. Regarding the study as a whole: A handful of donors held approximately 5% of naive CD4 clonotypes in common. The authors expected sequencing depth to affect clonotype sharing among donors. It was the non-shared clonotypes that had lower generation probabilities than clonotypes shared by all four donors. Generally, naive subsets came out with larger estimated richness than memory subsets.

The chain combines TRBV5-6 with TRBJ2-3; D gene unclear. The sequence was obtained from a man aged 25-45 years in good health. Sequencing was carried out using memory CD8+ T cells sorted from blood. Sample subset: CD45RO+ cells pooled with CCR7-negative TemRA cells. This CDR3 is CASSFVGDTDTQYF. CDR3 nucleotides: TGTGCCAGCAGCTTCGTCGGAGACACAGATACGCAGTATTTT.